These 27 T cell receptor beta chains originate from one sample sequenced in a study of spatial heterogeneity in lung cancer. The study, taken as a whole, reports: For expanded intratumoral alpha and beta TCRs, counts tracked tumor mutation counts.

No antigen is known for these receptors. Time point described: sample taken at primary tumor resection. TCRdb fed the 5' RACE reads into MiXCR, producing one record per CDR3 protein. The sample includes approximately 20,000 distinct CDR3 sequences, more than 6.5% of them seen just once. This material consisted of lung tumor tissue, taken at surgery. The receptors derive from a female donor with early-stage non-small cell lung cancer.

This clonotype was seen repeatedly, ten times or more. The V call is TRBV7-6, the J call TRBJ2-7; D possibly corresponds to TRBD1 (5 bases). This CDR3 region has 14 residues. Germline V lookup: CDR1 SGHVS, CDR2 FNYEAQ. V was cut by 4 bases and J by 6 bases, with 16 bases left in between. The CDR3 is CASSSAEGEREQYF. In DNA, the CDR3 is TGTGCCAGCAGCTCGGCCGAAGGGGAACGCGAGCAGTACTTC.

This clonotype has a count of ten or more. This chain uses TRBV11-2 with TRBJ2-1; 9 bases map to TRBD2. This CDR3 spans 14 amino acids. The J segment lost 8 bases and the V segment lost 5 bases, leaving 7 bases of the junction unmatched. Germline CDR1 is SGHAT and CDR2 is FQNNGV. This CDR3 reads CASSRAGGEDEQFF. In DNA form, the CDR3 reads TGTGCCAGCAGCCGAGCGGGGGGCGAGGATGAGCAGTTCTTC. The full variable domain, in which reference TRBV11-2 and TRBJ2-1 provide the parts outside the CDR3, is EAGVAQSPRYKIIEKRQSVAFWCNPISGHATLYWYQQILGQGPKLLIQFQNNGVVDDSQLPKDRFSAERLKGVDSTLKIQPAKLEDSAVYLCASSRAGGEDEQFFGPGTRLTVL.

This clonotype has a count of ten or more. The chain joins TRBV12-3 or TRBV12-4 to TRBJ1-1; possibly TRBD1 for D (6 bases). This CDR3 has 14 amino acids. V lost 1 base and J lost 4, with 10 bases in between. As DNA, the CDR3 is TGTGCCAGCAGTTTAGGCGGGGGCGTCACTGAAGCTTTCTTT. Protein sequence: CASSLGGGVTEAFF.

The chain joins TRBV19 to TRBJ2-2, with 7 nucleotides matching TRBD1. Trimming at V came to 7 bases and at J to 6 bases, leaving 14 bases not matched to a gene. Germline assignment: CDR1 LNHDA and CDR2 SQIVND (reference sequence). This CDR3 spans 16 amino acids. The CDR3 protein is CASKSTGTEYAGELFF. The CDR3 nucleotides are TGTGCCAGTAAGTCTACCGGGACAGAGTACGCCGGGGAGCTGTTTTTT.

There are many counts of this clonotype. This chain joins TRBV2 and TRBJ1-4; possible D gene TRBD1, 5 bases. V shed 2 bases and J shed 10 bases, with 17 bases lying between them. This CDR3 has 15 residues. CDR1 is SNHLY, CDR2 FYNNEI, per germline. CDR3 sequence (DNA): TGTGCCAGCAGTGAATTACGCAGGGCGGGCGGAAAACTGTTTTTT. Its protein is CASSELRRAGGKLFF.

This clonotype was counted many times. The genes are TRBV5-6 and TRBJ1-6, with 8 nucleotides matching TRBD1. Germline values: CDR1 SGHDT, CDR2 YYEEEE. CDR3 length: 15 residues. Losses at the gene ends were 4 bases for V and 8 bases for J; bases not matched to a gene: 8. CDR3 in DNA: TGTGCCAGCAGCACGGACAGGGTTCGAGATTCACCCCTCCACTTT. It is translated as CASSTDRVRDSPLHF.

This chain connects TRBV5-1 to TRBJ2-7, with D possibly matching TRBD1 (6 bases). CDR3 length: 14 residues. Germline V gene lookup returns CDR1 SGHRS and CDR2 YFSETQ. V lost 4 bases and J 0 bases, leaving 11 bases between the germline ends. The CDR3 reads CASSVDRRSYEQYF. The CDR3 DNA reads TGCGCCAGCAGCGTGGACAGACGCTCCTACGAGCAGTACTTC.

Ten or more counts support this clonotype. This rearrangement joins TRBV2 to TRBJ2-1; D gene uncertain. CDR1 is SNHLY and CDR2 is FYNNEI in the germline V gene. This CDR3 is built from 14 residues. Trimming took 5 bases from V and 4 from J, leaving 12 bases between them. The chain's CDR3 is CASSTDSLYNEQFF. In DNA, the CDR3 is TGTGCCAGCAGTACCGACTCGCTATACAATGAGCAGTTCTTC.

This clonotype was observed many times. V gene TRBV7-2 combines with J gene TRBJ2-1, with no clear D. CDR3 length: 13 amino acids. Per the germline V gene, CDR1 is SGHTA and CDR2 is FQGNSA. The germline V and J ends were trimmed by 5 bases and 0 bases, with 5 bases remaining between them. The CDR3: CASSRVSYNEQFF. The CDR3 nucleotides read TGTGCCAGCAGCCGCGTCTCCTACAATGAGCAGTTCTTC.

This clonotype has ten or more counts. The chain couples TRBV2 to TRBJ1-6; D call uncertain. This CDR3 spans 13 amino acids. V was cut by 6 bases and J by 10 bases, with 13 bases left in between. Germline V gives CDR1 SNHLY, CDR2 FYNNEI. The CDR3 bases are TGTGCCAGCAGCCCCGAGGCCTTCTCACCCCTCCACTTT. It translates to CASSPEAFSPLHF.

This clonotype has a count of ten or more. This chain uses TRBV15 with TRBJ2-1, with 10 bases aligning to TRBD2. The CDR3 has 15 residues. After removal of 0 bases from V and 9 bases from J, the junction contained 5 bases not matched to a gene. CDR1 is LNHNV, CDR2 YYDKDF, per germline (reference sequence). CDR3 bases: TGTGCCACCAGCAGAGACCCGGGACTAGCGACTGAGCAGTTCTTC. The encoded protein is CATSRDPGLATEQFF.

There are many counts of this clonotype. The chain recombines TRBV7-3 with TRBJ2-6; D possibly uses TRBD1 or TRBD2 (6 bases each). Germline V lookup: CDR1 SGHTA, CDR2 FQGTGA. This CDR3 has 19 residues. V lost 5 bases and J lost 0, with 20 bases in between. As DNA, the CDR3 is TGTGCCAGCAGCCCCCCTTTCGGGGGCGGTCACTCTGGGGCCAACGTCCTGACTTTC. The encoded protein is CASSPPFGGGHSGANVLTF.

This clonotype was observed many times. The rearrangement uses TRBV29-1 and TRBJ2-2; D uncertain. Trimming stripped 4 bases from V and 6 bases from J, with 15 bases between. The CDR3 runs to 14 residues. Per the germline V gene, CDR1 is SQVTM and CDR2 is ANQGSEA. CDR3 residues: CSVGGTLTSGELFF. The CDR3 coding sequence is TGCAGCGTTGGTGGCACCCTGACTTCCGGGGAGCTGTTTTTT.

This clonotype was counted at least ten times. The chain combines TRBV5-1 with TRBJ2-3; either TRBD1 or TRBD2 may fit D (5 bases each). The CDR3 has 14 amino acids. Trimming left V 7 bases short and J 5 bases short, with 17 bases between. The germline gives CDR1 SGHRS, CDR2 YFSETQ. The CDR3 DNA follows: TGCGCCAGCGGGCCCTGGGGGTCGGGAGATACGCAGTATTTT. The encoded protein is CASGPWGSGDTQYF.

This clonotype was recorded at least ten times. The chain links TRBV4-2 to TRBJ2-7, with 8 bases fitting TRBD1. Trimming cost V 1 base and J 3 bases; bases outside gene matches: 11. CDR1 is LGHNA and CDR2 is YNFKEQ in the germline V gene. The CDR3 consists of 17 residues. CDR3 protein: CASSQGRQGTSYYEQYF. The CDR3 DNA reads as TGTGCCAGCAGCCAAGGAAGACAGGGGACCTCCTACTACGAGCAGTACTTC.

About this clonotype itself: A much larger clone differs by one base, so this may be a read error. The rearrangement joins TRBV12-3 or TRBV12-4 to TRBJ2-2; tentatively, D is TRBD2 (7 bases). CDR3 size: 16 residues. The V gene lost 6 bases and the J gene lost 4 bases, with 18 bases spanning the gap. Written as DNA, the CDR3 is TGTGCCAGCAGCCCATTTCGGGGGGCTGCCACCGGGGAGCTGTTTTTT. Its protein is CASSPFRGAATGELFF.

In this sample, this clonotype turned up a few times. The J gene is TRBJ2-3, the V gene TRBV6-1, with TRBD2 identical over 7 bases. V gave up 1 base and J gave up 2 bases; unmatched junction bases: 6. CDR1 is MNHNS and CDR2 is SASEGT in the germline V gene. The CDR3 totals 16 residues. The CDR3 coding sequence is TGTGCCAGCAGTGAAGGGGGCGGGGGAGCCACAGATACGCAGTATTTT. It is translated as CASSEGGGGATDTQYF.

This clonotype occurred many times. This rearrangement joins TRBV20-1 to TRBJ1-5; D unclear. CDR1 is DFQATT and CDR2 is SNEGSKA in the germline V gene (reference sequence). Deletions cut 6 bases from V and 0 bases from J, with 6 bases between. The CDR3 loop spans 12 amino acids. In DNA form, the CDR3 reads TGCAGTGCCAGGTATAGCAATCAGCCCCAGCATTTT. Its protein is CSARYSNQPQHF.

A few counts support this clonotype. The CDR3 DNA reads as TGCGCCAGCAGCGCCCGTGGGGGGAGTAGGACCGGGGAGCTGTTTTTT. Amino acids: CASSARGGSRTGELFF. This rearrangement joins TRBV5-1 to TRBJ2-2; the D gene is possibly TRBD2 (6 bases). Trimming took 4 bases from V and 5 from J, leaving 18 bases between them. Looked up from germline, CDR1 is SGHRS and CDR2 is YFSETQ. CDR3 length equals 16 residues.

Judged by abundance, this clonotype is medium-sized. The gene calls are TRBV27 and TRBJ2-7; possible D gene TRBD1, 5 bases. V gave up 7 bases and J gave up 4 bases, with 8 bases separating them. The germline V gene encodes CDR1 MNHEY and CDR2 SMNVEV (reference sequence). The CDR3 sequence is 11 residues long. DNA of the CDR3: TGTGCCAGCATGACAGAGTACGAGCAGTACTTC. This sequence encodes CASMTEYEQYF.

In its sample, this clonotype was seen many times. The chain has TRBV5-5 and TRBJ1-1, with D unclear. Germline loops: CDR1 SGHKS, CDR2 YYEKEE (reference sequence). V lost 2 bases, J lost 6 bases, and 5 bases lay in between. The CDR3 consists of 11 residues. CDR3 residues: CASSLPAEAFF. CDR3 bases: TGTGCCAGCAGCTTACCGGCTGAAGCTTTCTTT.

The CDR3 region is CSATPDLEGSLNEEQFF. The CDR3 bases are TGCAGTGCTACCCCTGACCTTGAAGGCTCCCTCAATGAGGAACAGTTCTTC. The rearrangement joins TRBV20-1 to TRBJ2-1; D remains unclear. V lost 4 bases and J 13 bases, leaving 32 bases between the germline ends. Germline V gene lookup returns CDR1 DFQATT and CDR2 SNEGSKA (reference sequence). The CDR3 has 17 residues.

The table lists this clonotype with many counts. The chain's CDR3 is CASSLGAGTHSNQPQHF. DNA of the CDR3: TGCGCCAGCAGCTTGGGAGCCGGGACACATAGCAATCAGCCCCAGCATTTT. This rearrangement joins TRBV5-1 to TRBJ1-5, with a weak D call TRBD1 (6 bases). V shed 0 bases and J shed 0 bases, with 13 bases lying between them. The CDR3 sequence is 17 residues long. Germline V CDR1 and CDR2: SGHRS, YFSETQ. Filled out from reference TRBV5-1 and TRBJ1-5, the complete variable domain reads KAGVTQTPRYLIKTRGQQVTLSCSPISGHRSVSWYQQTPGQGLQFLFEYFSETQRNKGNFPGRFSGRQFSNSRSEMNVSTLELGDSALYLCASSLGAGTHSNQPQHFGDGTRLSIL.

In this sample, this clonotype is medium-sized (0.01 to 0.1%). CDR3 sequence reads: CASSGLAGGSYEQYF. The CDR3 DNA sequence: TGTGCCAGCAGTGGACTAGCGGGGGGTTCCTACGAGCAGTACTTC. The rearrangement joins TRBV2 to TRBJ2-7; 13 nucleotides align to TRBD2. CDR1 SNHLY and CDR2 FYNNEI come from the germline V gene. V shed 4 bases, J shed 1 base, and the junction held 1 base outside the gene matches. The CDR3 extends over 15 amino acids. Variable domain in full (rest from reference TRBV2 and TRBJ2-7): EPEVTQTPSHQVTQMGQEVILRCVPISNHLYFYWYRQILGQKVEFLVSFYNNEISEKSEIFDDQFSVERPDGSNFTLKIRSTKLEDSAMYFCASSGLAGGSYEQYFGPGTRLTVT.

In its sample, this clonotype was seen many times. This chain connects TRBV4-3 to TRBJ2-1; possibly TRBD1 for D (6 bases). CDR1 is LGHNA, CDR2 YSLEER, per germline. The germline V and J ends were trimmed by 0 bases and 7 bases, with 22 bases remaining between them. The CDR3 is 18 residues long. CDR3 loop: CASSQDSRGASLMNEQFF. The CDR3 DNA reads TGCGCCAGCAGCCAAGATTCCAGGGGCGCCTCTCTCATGAATGAGCAGTTCTTC.

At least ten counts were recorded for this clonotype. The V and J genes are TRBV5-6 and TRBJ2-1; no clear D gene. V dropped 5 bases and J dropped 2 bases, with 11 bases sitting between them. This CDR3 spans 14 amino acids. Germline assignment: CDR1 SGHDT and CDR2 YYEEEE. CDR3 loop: CASRPRATYNEQFF. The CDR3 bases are TGTGCCAGCAGACCACGGGCGACCTACAATGAGCAGTTCTTC.

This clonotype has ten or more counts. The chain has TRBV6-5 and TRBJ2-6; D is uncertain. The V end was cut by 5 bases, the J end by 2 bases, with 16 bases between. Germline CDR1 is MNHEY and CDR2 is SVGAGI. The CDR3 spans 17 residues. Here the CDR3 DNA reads TGTGCCAGCAGTCCCAGGACCCTTAAGGCTGGGGCCAACGTCCTGACTTTC. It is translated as CASSPRTLKAGANVLTF.